The 29 T cell receptor beta chains below were found in one sample sequenced in a study of blood T cell repertoires in COVID-19. Using immunoSEQ multiplex PCR, the repertoire was profiled, and TCRdb retains in-frame clones only, with some absent. The sample holds about 250,000 clones, roughly 91% seen once. The sequenced sample was PBMCs or T cells enriched from blood (not recorded which). The receptors were sampled from a woman under 40 with acute COVID-19.

The rearrangement uses TRBV30 and TRBJ2-1; 12 bases line up with TRBD2. CDR1 is GTSNPN, CDR2 SVGIG, per germline (reference sequence). This CDR3 is 15 amino acids long. Trimming cost V 5 bases and J 8 bases; bases outside gene matches: 10. The CDR3 DNA sequence: TGTGCCTGGGAGGCAGGACTAGCGGGGTTGCATGAGCAGTTCTTC. As protein: CAWEAGLAGLHEQFF.

J is TRBJ1-5 and V is TRBV6-2 or TRBV6-3; D is ambiguous. The CDR3 length is 13 residues. V lost 0 bases to trimming and J lost 5 bases, with 5 bases between them. The germline gives CDR1 MNHEY, CDR2 SVGEGT. CDR3 sequence: CASSYSRDQPQHF. CDR3 bases: TGTGCCAGCAGTTACTCCCGGGATCAGCCCCAGCATTTT.

This clone was detected only once. The chain links TRBV3-1 (or the pseudogene TRBV3-2) to TRBJ2-1, with TRBD2 as a possible D gene (6 bases). V was trimmed by 4 bases and J by 1 base, leaving 11 bases between them. The germline V gene encodes CDR1 LGHDT and CDR2 YNNKEL (reference sequence). The length of the CDR3 is 15 residues. The CDR3, as DNA: TGTGCCAGCAGCCGATCGAGCGGGTCCTACAATGAGCAGTTCTTC. Translating gives CASSRSSGSYNEQFF.

The gene calls are TRBV6-5 and TRBJ1-2; 12 nucleotides agree with TRBD1. CDR3 size: 16 residues. Germline V gene lookup returns CDR1 MNHEY and CDR2 SVGAGI. J was trimmed by 7 bases and V by 4 bases; bases with no gene match: 10. In DNA form, the CDR3 reads TGTGCCAGCAGTTCCTCCGGGACAGGGGGCTCTGGTGGCTACACCTTC. Protein sequence: CASSSSGTGGSGGYTF.

The chain carries TRBV7-2 and TRBJ1-4; TRBD1 aligns across 8 bases. Per germline, CDR1 SGHTA and CDR2 FQGNSA. This CDR3 is 19 amino acids long. The J segment lost 8 bases and the V segment lost 0 bases, leaving 17 bases of the junction unmatched. The CDR3 is CASSLATGGITPAFEKLFF. The CDR3 nucleotides are TGTGCCAGCAGCTTAGCAACAGGGGGGATTACCCCCGCCTTCGAAAAACTGTTTTTT.

The chain combines TRBV12-5 with TRBJ1-5; a possible D gene is TRBD1 (5 bases). Germline CDR1 reads LGHNT; CDR2 reads FRNRAP. Trimming took off 6 bases at V and 5 bases at J, with 8 bases between the two ends. The length of the CDR3 is 12 residues. The CDR3 DNA reads TGTGCTAGTGGCAGGGCGGATCAGCCCCAGCATTTT. Residues: CASGRADQPQHF.

V usage is TRBV18 and J usage is TRBJ2-1; 8 nucleotides agree with TRBD2. The CDR3 has 15 amino acids. CDR1 and CDR2 (germline): KGHSH, LQKENI. The J segment lost 4 bases and the V segment lost 2 bases, leaving 4 bases of the junction unmatched. CDR3 coding DNA: TGTGCCAGCTCACCATCGGGAGGGGAGTACAATGAGCAGTTCTTC. Amino acid sequence: CASSPSGGEYNEQFF. Looking up the rest from reference TRBV18 and TRBJ2-1 gives the full variable domain: NAGVMQNPRHLVRRRGQEARLRCSPMKGHSHVYWYRQLPEEGLKFMVYLQKENIIDESGMPKERFSAEFPKEGPSILRIQQVVRGDSAAYFCASSPSGGEYNEQFFGPGTRLTVL.

The chain employs TRBV21-1 and TRBJ2-5; the table's D call, TRBD2, was not checked against the DNA. TRBV21-1 is classified as a pseudogene. The CDR3 spans 13 residues. The CDR3 coding sequence is TGTGCCAGCAGGCGGACTAGGAGGGAGACCCAGTACTTC. Translating it yields CASRRTRRETQYF.

CDR3: CASSTGGATDTQYF. The CDR3 DNA reads TGCGCCAGCAGCACAGGGGGGGCGACAGATACGCAGTATTTT. The chain links TRBV5-1 to TRBJ2-3; maybe TRBD1 (8 bases). This CDR3 region has 14 residues. Trimming took off 4 bases at V and 3 bases at J, with 12 bases between the two ends. Germline values: CDR1 SGHRS, CDR2 YFSETQ.

In DNA form, the CDR3 reads TGTGCCAGCAGCCCCTCTAGCGGGGCTGATACGCAGTATTTT. Translating gives CASSPSSGADTQYF. The V call is TRBV7-8, the J call TRBJ2-3; 9 positions match TRBD2. Losses at the gene ends were 5 bases for V and 6 bases for J; bases not matched to a gene: 6. This CDR3 spans 14 amino acids. Per the germline V gene, CDR1 is SGHVS and CDR2 is FQNEAQ.

This clone has only one observation. Here the CDR3 reads CASSPSVQGNTIYF. The CDR3 nucleotides are TGTGCCAGCAGCCCCTCCGTGCAGGGAAACACCATATATTTT. The genes are TRBV9 and TRBJ1-3; D remains ambiguous. The V gene lost 4 bases and the J gene lost 4 bases, with 12 bases spanning the gap. The CDR3 covers 14 residues. Germline loops: CDR1 SGDLS, CDR2 YYNGEE. Together with reference TRBV9 and TRBJ1-3, the CDR3 gives the full variable domain: DSGVTQTPKHLITATGQRVTLRCSPRSGDLSVYWYQQSLDQGLQFLIQYYNGEERAKGNILERFSAQQFPDLHSELNLSSLELGDSALYFCASSPSVQGNTIYFGEGSWLTVV.

The chain couples TRBV3-1 (or the pseudogene TRBV3-2) to TRBJ2-7, with TRBD1 matching 9 bases. The germline V gene encodes CDR1 LGHDT and CDR2 YNNKEL (reference sequence). The CDR3 is 16 residues long. The V segment lost 1 base and the J segment 2 bases; nucleotides outside the gene matches: 6. CDR3 sequence reads: CASSQGTGGLTYEQYF. The CDR3, as DNA: TGTGCCAGCAGCCAAGGAACAGGGGGCTTAACCTACGAGCAGTACTTC.

V is TRBV10-3 and J is TRBJ2-5; possible D gene TRBD1, 7 bases. Between the trimmed V and J ends, which lost 6 bases and 5 bases, there was a span of 13 bases. The CDR3 length is 13 residues. The germline gives CDR1 ENHRY, CDR2 SYGVKD. CDR3 residues: CAISPRGVETQYF. The CDR3 nucleotides are TGTGCCATCAGCCCCAGGGGGGTGGAGACCCAGTACTTC.

The gene calls are TRBV4-3 and TRBJ1-2; the D is unclear. Trimming cost V 3 bases and J 4 bases, with 18 bases left between them. CDR1 is LGHNA and CDR2 is YSLEER in the germline V gene. The CDR3 length is 16 residues. CDR3 in amino acids: CASSQEIHLQSYGYTF. CDR3 DNA sequence: TGCGCCAGCAGCCAGGAGATACACCTCCAGAGCTATGGCTACACCTTC.

The V and J genes are TRBV6-5 and TRBJ1-6, with D tentatively TRBD1 (6 bases). The CDR3 sequence is 14 residues long. V lost 7 bases, J lost 5 bases, and 12 bases lay in between. The germline gives CDR1 MNHEY, CDR2 SVGAGI. CDR3 sequence: CASTSGQNNSPLHF. Here the CDR3 DNA reads TGTGCCAGCACCTCGGGACAAAATAATTCACCCCTCCACTTT.

The chain combines TRBV7-6 with TRBJ2-1; 12 nucleotides align to TRBD2. The ends lost 5 bases at V and 0 bases at J; junction bases unmatched: 20. CDR1 is SGHVS, CDR2 FNYEAQ, per germline. The CDR3 spans 22 residues. The CDR3 loop is CASSPLGLAGSELLSSYNEQFF. Written as DNA, the CDR3 is TGTGCCAGCAGCCCCTTGGGACTAGCGGGTTCCGAACTATTGAGCTCCTACAATGAGCAGTTCTTC. Filled out from reference TRBV7-6 and TRBJ2-1, the complete variable domain reads GAGVSQSPRYKVTKRGQDVALRCDPISGHVSLYWYRQALGQGPEFLTYFNYEAQQDKSGLPNDRFSAERPEGSISTLTIQRTEQRDSAMYRCASSPLGLAGSELLSSYNEQFFGPGTRLTVL.

This clone was observed a few times. The chain links TRBV23-1 to TRBJ1-4, with no clear D. TRBV23-1 counts as an open reading frame of uncertain function. CDR3 length: 14 residues. The V and J ends lost 3 bases and 0 bases respectively, with 5 bases between them. CDR3 nucleotides: TGCGCCAGCAGTCACCCTCCAACTAATGAAAAACTGTTTTTT. It codes for CASSHPPTNEKLFF.

The chain couples TRBV5-1 to TRBJ1-1, with D tentatively TRBD1 (6 bases). This CDR3 is 16 amino acids long. The germline V gene encodes CDR1 SGHRS and CDR2 YFSETQ. Deletions cut 4 bases from V and 0 bases from J, with 16 bases between. CDR3 DNA sequence: TGCGCCAGCAGCCCGTCCCGGGACAATTTGAACACTGAAGCTTTCTTT. Its protein product is CASSPSRDNLNTEAFF.

The chain is built from TRBV9 and TRBJ2-7, with 9 bases that match TRBD1. From germline, CDR1 is SGDLS and CDR2 YYNGEE. The CDR3 has 15 amino acids. The V segment lost 3 bases and the J segment 5 bases; nucleotides outside the gene matches: 9. CDR3 in amino acids: CASSEKGQGPNEQYF. The CDR3 DNA is TGTGCCAGCAGCGAAAAGGGACAGGGACCCAACGAGCAGTACTTC. Full variable domain (missing parts from reference TRBV9 and TRBJ2-7): DSGVTQTPKHLITATGQRVTLRCSPRSGDLSVYWYQQSLDQGLQFLIQYYNGEERAKGNILERFSAQQFPDLHSELNLSSLELGDSALYFCASSEKGQGPNEQYFGPGTRLTVT.

This chain uses TRBV7-2 with TRBJ1-1; tentatively, D is TRBD1 (6 bases). The germline CDR1 and CDR2 sequences are SGHTA and FQGNSA. The CDR3 sequence is 14 residues long. The ends were cut back, 5 bases at V and 3 bases at J, with 13 bases in the middle. In DNA, the CDR3 is TGTGCCAGCAGCCCCCGACAGGAATACACTGAAGCTTTCTTT. Protein sequence: CASSPRQEYTEAFF.

The chain joins TRBV7-2 to TRBJ1-4; D remains unclear. CDR3 length: 17 amino acids. Germline loops: CDR1 SGHTA, CDR2 FQGNSA. Trimming shortened V by 5 bases and J by 8 bases, and 24 bases separated the two germline ends. The CDR3 coding sequence is TGTGCCAGCAGCCTAAACATCGTGGGGATTGGGAGGGAAAAACTGTTTTTT. Its protein is CASSLNIVGIGREKLFF.

CDR3 DNA sequence: TGTGCCAGCAGTTACTCGAAACAGGGAAGCCAGCCCCAGCATTTT. Amino acids: CASSYSKQGSQPQHF. This chain links TRBV6-5 with TRBJ1-5; maybe TRBD1 (6 bases). Trimming pared 0 bases from V and 7 bases from J, leaving 13 bases between. In germline, CDR1 is MNHEY, CDR2 SVGAGI. This CDR3 has 15 amino acids.

Here the CDR3 reads CASSLGTGGTVSRGYTF. In nucleotides, the CDR3 is TGCGCCAGCAGCTTGGGGACAGGGGGCACGGTTTCTCGGGGCTACACCTTC. This chain links TRBV5-1 with TRBJ1-2; TRBD1 aligns across 11 bases. CDR3 length: 17 residues. V trimming: 0 bases; J trimming: 8 bases; junction bases outside the gene matches: 12. Germline CDR1 reads SGHRS; CDR2 reads YFSETQ.

The rearrangement uses TRBV25-1 and TRBJ1-5; possible D gene TRBD1, 6 bases. V gave up 6 bases and J gave up 3 bases, with 21 bases separating them. CDR3 length: 17 residues. Germline values: CDR1 MGHDK, CDR2 SYGVNS. The CDR3 spells CASSGDTGTADNQPQHF. The CDR3 DNA sequence: TGTGCCAGCAGCGGGGACACCGGGACGGCCGACAATCAGCCCCAGCATTTT.

The V call is TRBV2, the J call TRBJ1-5; no definite D call. The V gene's germline CDR1 is SNHLY and CDR2 FYNNEI. The V and J ends lost 0 bases and 0 bases respectively, with 9 bases between them. This CDR3 has 16 amino acids. This CDR3 is CASSEALRGSNQPQHF. The CDR3 nucleotides are TGTGCCAGCAGTGAAGCGCTTCGGGGTAGCAATCAGCCCCAGCATTTT. The variable domain in full, completed from reference TRBV2 and TRBJ1-5, reads EPEVTQTPSHQVTQMGQEVILRCVPISNHLYFYWYRQILGQKVEFLVSFYNNEISEKSEIFDDQFSVERPDGSNFTLKIRSTKLEDSAMYFCASSEALRGSNQPQHFGDGTRLSIL.

The chain carries TRBV27 and TRBJ1-4; possible D gene TRBD1, 5 bases. CDR1 is MNHEY and CDR2 is SMNVEV in the germline V gene (reference sequence). The CDR3 spans 12 residues. V gave up 6 bases and J gave up 3 bases, with 5 bases separating them. Here the CDR3 reads CASRTANEKLFF. The CDR3, as DNA: TGTGCCAGCAGGACAGCTAATGAAAAACTGTTTTTT.

The rearrangement uses TRBV29-1 and TRBJ1-6; 7 bases line up with TRBD1. After removal of 6 bases from V and 6 bases from J, the junction contained 8 bases not matched to a gene. Germline-derived CDR1 and CDR2 are SQVTM and ANQGSEA. The CDR3 sequence is 14 residues long. The CDR3 DNA sequence: TGCAGCGTGGGACAGCCAAGTAGTAATTCACCCCTCCACTTT. Amino acids: CSVGQPSSNSPLHF.

The rearrangement uses TRBV27 and TRBJ1-5; perhaps TRBD1 as D (6 bases). Germline V lookup: CDR1 MNHEY, CDR2 SMNVEV (reference sequence). The CDR3 has 12 residues. With 8 bases removed from V and 3 bases from J, the gap between germline ends came to 8 bases. In nucleotides, the CDR3 is TGTGCCAGCGGGGGCCCCAATCAGCCCCAGCATTTT. Its protein is CASGGPNQPQHF.

The chain joins TRBV7-3 to TRBJ2-7; D may be TRBD2 (5 bases). Germline CDR1 SGHTA, CDR2 FQGTGA. Trimming left V 5 bases short and J 5 bases short, with 13 bases between. The CDR3 has 13 residues. Here the CDR3 reads CASSHSVDHEQYF. Written as DNA, the CDR3 is TGTGCCAGCAGCCATAGCGTGGACCACGAGCAGTACTTC.